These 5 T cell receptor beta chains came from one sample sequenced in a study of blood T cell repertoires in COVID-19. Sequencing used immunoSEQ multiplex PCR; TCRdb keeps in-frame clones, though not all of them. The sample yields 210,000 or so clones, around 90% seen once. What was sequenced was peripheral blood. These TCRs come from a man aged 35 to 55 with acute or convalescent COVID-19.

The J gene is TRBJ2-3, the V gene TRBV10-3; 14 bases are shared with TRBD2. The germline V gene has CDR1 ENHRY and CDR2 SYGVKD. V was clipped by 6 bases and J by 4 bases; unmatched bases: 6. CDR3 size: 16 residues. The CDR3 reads CAISTGTSGGSDTQYF. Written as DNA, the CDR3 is TGTGCCATCAGCACAGGGACTAGCGGGGGTTCAGATACGCAGTATTTT.

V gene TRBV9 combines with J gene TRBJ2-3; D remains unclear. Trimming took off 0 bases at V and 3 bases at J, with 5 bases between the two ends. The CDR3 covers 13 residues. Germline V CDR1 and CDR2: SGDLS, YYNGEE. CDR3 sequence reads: CASSVALTDTQYF. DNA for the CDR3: TGTGCCAGCAGCGTAGCTCTGACAGATACGCAGTATTTT.

As DNA, the CDR3 is TGTGCCAGAAGAGTGGGGCTAGCGGGGGACAATGAGCAGTTCTTC. Translating it yields CARRVGLAGDNEQFF. This chain uses TRBV5-3 with TRBJ2-1; 10 nucleotides match TRBD2. TRBV5-3 is flagged as an ORF with uncertain function. Trimming cost V 5 bases and J 5 bases; bases outside gene matches: 7. The CDR3 covers 15 residues.

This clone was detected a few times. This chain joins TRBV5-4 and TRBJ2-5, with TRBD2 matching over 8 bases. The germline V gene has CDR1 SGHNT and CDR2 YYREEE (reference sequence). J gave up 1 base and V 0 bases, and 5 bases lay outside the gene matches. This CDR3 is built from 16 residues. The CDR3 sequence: CASSLGAGGFQETQYF. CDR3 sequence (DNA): TGTGCCAGCAGCTTGGGTGCGGGGGGCTTCCAAGAGACCCAGTACTTC.

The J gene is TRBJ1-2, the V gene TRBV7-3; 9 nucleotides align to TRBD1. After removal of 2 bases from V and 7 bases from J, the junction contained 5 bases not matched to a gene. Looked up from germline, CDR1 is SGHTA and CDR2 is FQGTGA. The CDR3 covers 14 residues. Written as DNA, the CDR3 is TGTGCCAGCAGCTTAGGGGACAGGGAGGCTGGCTACACCTTC. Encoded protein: CASSLGDREAGYTF.